This section outlines one T cell receptor beta chain sequence together with its context. Germline V gives CDR1 MDHEN, CDR2 SYDVKM. The CDR3 has 16 residues. With 6 bases removed from V and 9 bases from J, the gap between germline ends came to 21 bases. The data were taken from a study of blood T cell repertoires in COVID-19. Libraries were prepared by immunoSEQ multiplex PCR; TCRdb keeps only in-frame clonotypes and omits some of them. The table lists approximately 250,000 clones, 85% of them singletons. The sequence was collected from a man in his forties with acute or convalescent COVID-19. This chain links TRBV28 with TRBJ1-6; weak D call: TRBD1 (6 bases). Source material: peripheral blood. The CDR3 spells CASRGTARGGASPLHF. The CDR3 DNA is TGTGCCAGCAGGGGGACCGCGAGAGGGGGGGCTTCACCCCTCCACTTT.